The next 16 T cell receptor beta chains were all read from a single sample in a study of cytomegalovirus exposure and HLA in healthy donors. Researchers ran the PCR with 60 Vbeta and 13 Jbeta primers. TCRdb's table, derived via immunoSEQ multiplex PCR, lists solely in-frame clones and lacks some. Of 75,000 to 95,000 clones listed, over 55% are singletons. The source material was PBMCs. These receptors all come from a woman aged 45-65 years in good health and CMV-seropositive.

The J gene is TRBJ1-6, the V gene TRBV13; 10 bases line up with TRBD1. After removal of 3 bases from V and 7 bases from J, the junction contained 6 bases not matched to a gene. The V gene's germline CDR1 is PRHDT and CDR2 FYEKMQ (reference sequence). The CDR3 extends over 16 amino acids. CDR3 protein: CASSFGQGVFNSPLHF. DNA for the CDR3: TGTGCCAGCAGCTTTGGACAGGGGGTTTTCAATTCACCCCTCCACTTT.

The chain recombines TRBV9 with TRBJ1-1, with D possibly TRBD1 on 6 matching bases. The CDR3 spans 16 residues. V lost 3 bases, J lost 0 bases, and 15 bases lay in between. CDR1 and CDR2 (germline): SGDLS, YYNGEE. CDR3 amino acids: CASSATGTFMNTEAFF. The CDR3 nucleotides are TGTGCCAGCAGCGCGACAGGAACCTTCATGAACACTGAAGCTTTCTTT.

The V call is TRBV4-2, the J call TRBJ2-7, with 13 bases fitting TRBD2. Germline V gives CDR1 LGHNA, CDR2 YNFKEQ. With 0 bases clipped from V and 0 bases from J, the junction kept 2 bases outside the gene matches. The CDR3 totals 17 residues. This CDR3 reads CASSQDGTSGASYEQYF. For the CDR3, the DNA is TGTGCCAGCAGCCAAGATGGGACTAGCGGGGCCTCCTACGAGCAGTACTTC.

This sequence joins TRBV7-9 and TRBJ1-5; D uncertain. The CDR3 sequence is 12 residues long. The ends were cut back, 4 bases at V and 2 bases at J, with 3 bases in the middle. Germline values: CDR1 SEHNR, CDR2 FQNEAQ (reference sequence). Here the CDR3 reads CASSSGNQPQHF. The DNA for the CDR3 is TGTGCCAGCAGCTCTGGCAATCAGCCCCAGCATTTT.

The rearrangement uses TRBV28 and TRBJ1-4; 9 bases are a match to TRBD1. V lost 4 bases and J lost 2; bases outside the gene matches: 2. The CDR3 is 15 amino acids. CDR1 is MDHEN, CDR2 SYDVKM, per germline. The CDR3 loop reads CASSSTGGTNEKLFF. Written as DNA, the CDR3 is TGTGCCAGCAGTTCAACAGGGGGCACTAATGAAAAACTGTTTTTT.

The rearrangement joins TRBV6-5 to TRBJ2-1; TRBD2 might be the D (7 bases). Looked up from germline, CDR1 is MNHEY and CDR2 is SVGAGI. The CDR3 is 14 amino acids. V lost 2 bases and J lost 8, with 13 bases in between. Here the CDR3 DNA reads TGTGCCAGCAGTTACCGGAGGGGGGGGGATGAGCAGTTCTTC. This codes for CASSYRRGGDEQFF.

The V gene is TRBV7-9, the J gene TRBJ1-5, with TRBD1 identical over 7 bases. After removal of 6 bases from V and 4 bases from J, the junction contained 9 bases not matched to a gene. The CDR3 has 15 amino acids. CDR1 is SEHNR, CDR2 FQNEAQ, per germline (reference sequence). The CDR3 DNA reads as TGTGCCAGCAGTCCATCTCAGGGACAGAATCAGCCCCAGCATTTT. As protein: CASSPSQGQNQPQHF.

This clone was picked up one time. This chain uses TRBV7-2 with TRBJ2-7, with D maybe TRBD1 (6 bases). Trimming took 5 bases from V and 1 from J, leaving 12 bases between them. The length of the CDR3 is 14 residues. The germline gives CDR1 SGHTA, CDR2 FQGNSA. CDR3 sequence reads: CASSPQQGSYEQYF. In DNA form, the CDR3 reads TGTGCCAGCAGCCCTCAACAGGGTTCCTACGAGCAGTACTTC.

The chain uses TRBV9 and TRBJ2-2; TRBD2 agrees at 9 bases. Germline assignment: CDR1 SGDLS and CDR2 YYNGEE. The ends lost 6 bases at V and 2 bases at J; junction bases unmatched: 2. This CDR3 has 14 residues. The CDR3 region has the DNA TGTGCCAGCACAGCGGGGGGCAACACCGGGGAGCTGTTTTTT. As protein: CASTAGGNTGELFF.

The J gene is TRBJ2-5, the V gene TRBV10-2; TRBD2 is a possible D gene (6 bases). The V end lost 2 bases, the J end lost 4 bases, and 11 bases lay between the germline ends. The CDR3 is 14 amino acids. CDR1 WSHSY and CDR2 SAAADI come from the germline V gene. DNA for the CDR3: TGCGCCAGCAGTGAGGGACTAAGGGTAGAGACCCAGTACTTC. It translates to CASSEGLRVETQYF.

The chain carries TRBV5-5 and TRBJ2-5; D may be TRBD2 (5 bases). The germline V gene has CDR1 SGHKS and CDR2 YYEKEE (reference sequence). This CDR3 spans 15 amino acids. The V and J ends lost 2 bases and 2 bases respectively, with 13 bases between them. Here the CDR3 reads CASSFRGDLQETQYF. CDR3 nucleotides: TGTGCCAGCAGCTTCCGGGGAGACCTTCAAGAGACCCAGTACTTC.

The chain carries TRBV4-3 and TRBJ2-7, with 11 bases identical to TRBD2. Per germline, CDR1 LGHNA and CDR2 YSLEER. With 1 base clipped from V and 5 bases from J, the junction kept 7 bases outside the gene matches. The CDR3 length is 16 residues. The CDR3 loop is CASSQGLAGGSHEQYF. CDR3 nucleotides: TGCGCCAGCAGCCAAGGTCTAGCGGGGGGTTCCCACGAGCAGTACTTC.

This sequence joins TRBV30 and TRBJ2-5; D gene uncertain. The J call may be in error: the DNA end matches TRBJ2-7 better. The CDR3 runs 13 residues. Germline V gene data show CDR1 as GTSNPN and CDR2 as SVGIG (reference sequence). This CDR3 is CAWSAVFSYEQYF. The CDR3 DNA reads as TGTGCCTGGAGTGCGGTGTTCTCCTACGAGCAGTACTTC.

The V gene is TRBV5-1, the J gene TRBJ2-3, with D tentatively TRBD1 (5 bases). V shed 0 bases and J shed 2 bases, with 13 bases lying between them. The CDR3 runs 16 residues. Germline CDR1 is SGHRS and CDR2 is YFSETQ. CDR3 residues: CASSLVQGSITDTQYF. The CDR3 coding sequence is TGCGCCAGCAGCTTGGTCCAGGGAAGTATCACAGATACGCAGTATTTT.

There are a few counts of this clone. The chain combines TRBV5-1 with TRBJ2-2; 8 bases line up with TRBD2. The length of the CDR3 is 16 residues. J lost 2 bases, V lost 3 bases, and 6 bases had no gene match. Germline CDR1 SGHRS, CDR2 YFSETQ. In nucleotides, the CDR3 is TGCGCCAGCAGCTATTTAGCGGGGAGTAACACCGGGGAGCTGTTTTTT. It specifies CASSYLAGSNTGELFF.

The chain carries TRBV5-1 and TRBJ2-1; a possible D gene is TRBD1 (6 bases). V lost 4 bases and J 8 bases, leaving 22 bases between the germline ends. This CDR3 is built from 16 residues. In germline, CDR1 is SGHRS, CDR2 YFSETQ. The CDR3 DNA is TGCGCCAGCAGCCCCTCCGACAGGTCCCTAAGGGATGAGCAGTTCTTC. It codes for CASSPSDRSLRDEQFF.